This T cell receptor beta chain was profiled in a study of blood T cells in healthy people across ages. Germline V gives CDR1 SGHKS, CDR2 YYEKEE (reference sequence). CDR3 length equals 14 residues. V lost 1 base and J 1 base, leaving 8 bases between the germline ends. Whole-study results and caveats: Naive and antigen-experienced cells were not separated, limiting conclusive comparison.

This clonotype was counted between two and nine times. Its cognate antigen is unknown. A second PCR of about 7 to 12 cycles used a sample-barcoded 5' primer and a J-beta primer mix. Template switching added a 12-random-nucleotide identifier to every cDNA molecule. TCRdb recomputed calls from the 5' RACE reads with MiXCR, one row per CDR3 protein. Of about 620,000 distinct CDR3 sequences in the sample, approximately 52% were seen once. The origin of this receptor is a woman aged 80 or older in good health. Sequencing was carried out using blood. The chain employs TRBV5-5 and TRBJ1-1; D gene unclear. The CDR3, as DNA: TGTGCCAGCAGCTTGAACTACTGGAACACTGAAGCTTTCTTT. Amino acids: CASSLNYWNTEAFF.